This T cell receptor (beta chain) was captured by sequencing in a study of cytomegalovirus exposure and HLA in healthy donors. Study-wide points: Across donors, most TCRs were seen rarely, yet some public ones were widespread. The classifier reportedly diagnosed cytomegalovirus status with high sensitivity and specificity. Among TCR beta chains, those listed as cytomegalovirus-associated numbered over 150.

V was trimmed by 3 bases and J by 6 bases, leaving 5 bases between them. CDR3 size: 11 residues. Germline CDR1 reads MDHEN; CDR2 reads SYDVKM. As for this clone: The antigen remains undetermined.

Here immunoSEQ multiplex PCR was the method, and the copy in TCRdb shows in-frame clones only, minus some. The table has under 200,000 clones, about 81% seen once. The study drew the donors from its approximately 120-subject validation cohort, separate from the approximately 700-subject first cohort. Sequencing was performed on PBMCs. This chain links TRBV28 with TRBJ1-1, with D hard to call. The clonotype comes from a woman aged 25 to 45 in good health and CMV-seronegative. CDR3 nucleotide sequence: TGTGCCAGCAGTTTCCTCTCTGAAGCTTTCTTT. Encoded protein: CASSFLSEAFF.